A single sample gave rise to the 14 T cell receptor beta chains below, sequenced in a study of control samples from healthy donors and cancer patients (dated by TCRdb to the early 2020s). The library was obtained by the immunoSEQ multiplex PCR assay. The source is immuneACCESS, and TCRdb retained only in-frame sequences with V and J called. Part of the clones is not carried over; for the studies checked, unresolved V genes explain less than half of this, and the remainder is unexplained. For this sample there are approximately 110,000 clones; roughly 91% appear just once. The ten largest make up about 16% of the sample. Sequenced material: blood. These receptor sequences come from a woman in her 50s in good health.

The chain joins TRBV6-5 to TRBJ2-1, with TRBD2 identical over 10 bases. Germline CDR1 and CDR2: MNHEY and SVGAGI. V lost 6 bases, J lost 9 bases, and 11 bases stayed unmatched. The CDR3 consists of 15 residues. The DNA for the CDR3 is TGTGCCAGCAGGAATAAGCGGGGGGGCCGGAGTGAGCAGTTCTTC. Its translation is CASRNKRGGRSEQFF.

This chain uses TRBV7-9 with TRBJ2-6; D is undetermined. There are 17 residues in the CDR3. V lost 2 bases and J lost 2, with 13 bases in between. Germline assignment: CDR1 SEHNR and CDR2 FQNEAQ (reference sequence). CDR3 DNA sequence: TGTGCCAGCAGCTTACCCTATGGCCGAACTGGGGCCAACGTCCTGACTTTC. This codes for CASSLPYGRTGANVLTF.

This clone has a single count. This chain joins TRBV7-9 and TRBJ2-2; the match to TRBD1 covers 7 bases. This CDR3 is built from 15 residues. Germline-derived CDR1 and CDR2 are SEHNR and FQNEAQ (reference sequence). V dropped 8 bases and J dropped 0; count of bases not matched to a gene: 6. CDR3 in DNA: TGTGCCAGCGTAGGGGGCGCGTCGAACACCGGGGAGCTGTTTTTT. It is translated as CASVGGASNTGELFF.

CDR3 bases: TGCAGCGTGCCCAGCGAGGGGTTCACTGAAGCTTTCTTT. This gives the protein CSVPSEGFTEAFF. V gene TRBV29-1 combines with J gene TRBJ1-1, with D maybe TRBD1 (5 bases). Per the germline V gene, CDR1 is SQVTM and CDR2 is ANQGSEA. This CDR3 region has 13 residues. The V gene lost 6 bases and the J gene lost 4 bases, with 15 bases spanning the gap. Using reference TRBV29-1 and TRBJ1-1 for the parts outside the CDR3, the full variable domain is SAVISQKPSRDICQRGTSLTIQCQVDSQVTMMFWYRQQPGQSLTLIATANQGSEATYESGFVIDKFPISRPNLTFSTLTVSNMSPEDSSIYLCSVPSEGFTEAFFGQGTRLTVV.

Written as DNA, the CDR3 is TGCGCCAGCAGCCAAGGTTTAACTAGAGAAGAGACCCAGTACTTC. Its translation is CASSQGLTREETQYF. The chain uses TRBV4-3 and TRBJ2-5, with D maybe TRBD2 (5 bases). V was pared by 1 base and J by 3 bases, with 12 bases between. Germline-derived CDR1 and CDR2 are LGHNA and YSLEER. The CDR3 consists of 15 residues.

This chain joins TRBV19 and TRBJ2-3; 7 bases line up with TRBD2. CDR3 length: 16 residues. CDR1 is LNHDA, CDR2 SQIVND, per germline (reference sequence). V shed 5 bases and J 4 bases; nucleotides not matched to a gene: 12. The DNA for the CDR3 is TGTGCCAGTAGTTCCGGGGGGTATAAGGGCTCAGATACGCAGTATTTT. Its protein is CASSSGGYKGSDTQYF.

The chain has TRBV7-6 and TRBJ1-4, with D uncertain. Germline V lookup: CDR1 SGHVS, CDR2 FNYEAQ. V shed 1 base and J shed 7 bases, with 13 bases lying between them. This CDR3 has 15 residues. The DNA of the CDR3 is TGTGCCAGCAGCTTAGAGCGGTCTTTGGGTGAAAAACTGTTTTTT. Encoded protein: CASSLERSLGEKLFF.

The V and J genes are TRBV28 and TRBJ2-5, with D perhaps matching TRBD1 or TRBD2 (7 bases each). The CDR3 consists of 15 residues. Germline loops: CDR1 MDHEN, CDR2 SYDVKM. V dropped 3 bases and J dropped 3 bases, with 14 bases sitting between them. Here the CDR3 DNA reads TGTGCCAGCAGTTTGGGAGGGGGCCGAAAAGAGACCCAGTACTTC. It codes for CASSLGGGRKETQYF.

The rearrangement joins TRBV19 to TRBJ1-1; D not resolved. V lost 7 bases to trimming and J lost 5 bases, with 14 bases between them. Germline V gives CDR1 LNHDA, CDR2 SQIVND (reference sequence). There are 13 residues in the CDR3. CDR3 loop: CASTNHDRTEAFF. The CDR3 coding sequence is TGTGCCAGTACAAACCACGACCGGACTGAAGCTTTCTTT.

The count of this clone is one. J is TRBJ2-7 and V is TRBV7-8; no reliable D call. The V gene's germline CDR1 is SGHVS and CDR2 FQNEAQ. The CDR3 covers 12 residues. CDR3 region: CASSLEHGHLHV. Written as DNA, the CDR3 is TGTGCCAGCAGCTTAGAGCACGGTCACCTGCACGTC.

The CDR3, as DNA: TGTGCCAGCACCCGAGGACCTTCGGCTGAAAAACTGTTTTTT. Translated: CASTRGPSAEKLFF. The V and J genes are TRBV11-2 and TRBJ1-4; no clear D gene. This CDR3 comprises 14 residues. Trimming pared 7 bases from V and 7 bases from J, leaving 16 bases between. Germline V gene lookup returns CDR1 SGHAT and CDR2 FQNNGV. Filled out from reference TRBV11-2 and TRBJ1-4, the complete variable domain reads EAGVAQSPRYKIIEKRQSVAFWCNPISGHATLYWYQQILGQGPKLLIQFQNNGVVDDSQLPKDRFSAERLKGVDSTLKIQPAKLEDSAVYLCASTRGPSAEKLFFGSGTQLSVL.

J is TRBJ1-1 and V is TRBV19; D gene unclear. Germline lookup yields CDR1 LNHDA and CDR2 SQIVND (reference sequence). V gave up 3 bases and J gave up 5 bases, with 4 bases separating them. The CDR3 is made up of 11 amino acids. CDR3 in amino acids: CASSMGTEAFF. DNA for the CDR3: TGTGCCAGTAGTATGGGGACTGAAGCTTTCTTT.

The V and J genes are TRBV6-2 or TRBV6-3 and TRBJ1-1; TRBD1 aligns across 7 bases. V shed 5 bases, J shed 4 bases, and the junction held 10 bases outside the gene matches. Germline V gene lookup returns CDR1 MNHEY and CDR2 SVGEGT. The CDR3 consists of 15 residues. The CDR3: CASSRNGQAGTEAFF. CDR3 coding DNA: TGTGCCAGCAGTCGCAATGGACAGGCGGGCACTGAAGCTTTCTTT.

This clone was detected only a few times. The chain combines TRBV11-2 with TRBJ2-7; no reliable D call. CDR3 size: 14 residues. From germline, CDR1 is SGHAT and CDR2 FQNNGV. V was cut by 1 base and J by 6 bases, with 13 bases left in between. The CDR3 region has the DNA TGTGCCAGCAGCTTAGCAGTGGCCGTTGTCGAGCAGTACGTC. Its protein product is CASSLAVAVVEQYV.